The T cell receptor beta chain described here comes from a study of T cell responses to AZD1222 COVID-19 vaccine. Overall study findings and caveats: White British people made up most donors, females outnumbered males, and clonal diversity was possibly underestimated. Spike-specific TCR breadth and depth were elevated following two AZD1222 doses. Variant regions that are unmutated are reportedly the target of nearly half of spike-specific TCRs.

Trimming stripped 1 base from V and 7 bases from J, with 13 bases between. Germline V gene lookup returns CDR1 LNHDA and CDR2 SQIVND (reference sequence). The CDR3 is made up of 14 amino acids. This clone has a handful of counts. As yet, its antigen is unknown. Using immunoSEQ multiplex PCR, the repertoire was profiled, and TCRdb retains in-frame clones only, with some absent. The sample contains around 200,000 clones, 85% to 90% of which appear only once. The specimen comprised peripheral blood, sampled on day 0 of AZD1222 vaccination. This clonotype was obtained from an adult in good health. This rearrangement joins TRBV19 to TRBJ1-2, with a weak D call TRBD1 (6 bases). As DNA, the CDR3 is TGTGCCAGTAGTATAGCTGCAGGGGAGGCTGGCTACACCTTC. Amino acid sequence: CASSIAAGEAGYTF.